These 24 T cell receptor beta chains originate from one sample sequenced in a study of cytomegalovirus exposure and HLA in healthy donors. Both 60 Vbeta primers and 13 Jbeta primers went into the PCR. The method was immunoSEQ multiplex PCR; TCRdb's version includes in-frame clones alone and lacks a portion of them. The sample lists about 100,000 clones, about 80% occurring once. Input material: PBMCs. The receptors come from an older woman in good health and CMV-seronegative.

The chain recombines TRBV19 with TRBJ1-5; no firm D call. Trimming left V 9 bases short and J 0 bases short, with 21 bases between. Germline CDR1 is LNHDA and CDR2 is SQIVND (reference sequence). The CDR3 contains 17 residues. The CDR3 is CASQLLIHSYSNQPQHF. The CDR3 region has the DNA TGTGCCAGCCAACTCCTCATTCACAGCTATAGCAATCAGCCCCAGCATTTT.

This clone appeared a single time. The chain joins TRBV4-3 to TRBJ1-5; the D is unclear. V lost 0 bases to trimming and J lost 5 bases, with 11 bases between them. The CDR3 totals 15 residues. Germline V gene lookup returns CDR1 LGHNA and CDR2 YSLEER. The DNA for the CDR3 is TGCGCCAGCAGCCAAGATGCCAGAAATTATCAGCCCCAGCATTTT. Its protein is CASSQDARNYQPQHF.

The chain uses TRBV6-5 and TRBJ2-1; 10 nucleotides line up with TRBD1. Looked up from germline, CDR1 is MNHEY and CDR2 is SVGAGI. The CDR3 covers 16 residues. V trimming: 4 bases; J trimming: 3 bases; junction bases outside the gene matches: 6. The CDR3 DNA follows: TGTGCCAGCAGTTCTCCCGGGACAGGGGTCTACAATGAGCAGTTCTTC. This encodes CASSSPGTGVYNEQFF.

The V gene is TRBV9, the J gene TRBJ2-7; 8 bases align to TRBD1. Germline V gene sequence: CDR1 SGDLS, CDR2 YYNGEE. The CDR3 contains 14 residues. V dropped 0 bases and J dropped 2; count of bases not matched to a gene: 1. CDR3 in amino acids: CASSVGTGTYEQYF. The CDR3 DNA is TGTGCCAGCAGCGTAGGGACAGGGACCTACGAGCAGTACTTC.

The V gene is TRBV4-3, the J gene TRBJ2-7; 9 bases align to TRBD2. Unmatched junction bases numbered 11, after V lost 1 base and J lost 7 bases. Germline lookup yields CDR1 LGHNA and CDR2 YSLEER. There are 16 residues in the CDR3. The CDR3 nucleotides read TGCGCCAGCAGCCAAGTCCCCTGGCTAGCGGGGTCGGAGCAGTACTTC. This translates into CASSQVPWLAGSEQYF.

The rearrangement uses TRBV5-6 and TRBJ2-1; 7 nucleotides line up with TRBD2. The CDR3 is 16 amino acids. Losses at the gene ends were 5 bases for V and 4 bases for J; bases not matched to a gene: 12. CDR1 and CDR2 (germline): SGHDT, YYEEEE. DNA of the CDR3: TGTGCCAGCAGTCAACTAGCGCTCTGGACTTACAATGAGCAGTTCTTC. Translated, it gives CASSQLALWTYNEQFF.

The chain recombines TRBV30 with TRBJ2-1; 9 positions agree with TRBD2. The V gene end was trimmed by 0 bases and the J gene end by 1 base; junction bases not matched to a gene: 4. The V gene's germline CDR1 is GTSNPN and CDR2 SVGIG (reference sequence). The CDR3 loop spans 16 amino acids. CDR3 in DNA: TGTGCCTGGAGTGTGAAGACTAGCGGATCCTACAATGAGCAGTTCTTC. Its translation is CAWSVKTSGSYNEQFF.

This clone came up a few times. The CDR3 loop reads CASSDRQNTNYGYTF. The CDR3 DNA follows: TGTGCCAGCAGCGATAGACAGAATACTAACTATGGCTACACCTTC. V gene TRBV9 combines with J gene TRBJ1-2, with TRBD1 as a possible D gene (5 bases). The CDR3 is 15 amino acids. Deletions cut 3 bases from V and 0 bases from J, with 12 bases between. The germline gives CDR1 SGDLS, CDR2 YYNGEE. Filled out from reference TRBV9 and TRBJ1-2, the complete variable domain reads DSGVTQTPKHLITATGQRVTLRCSPRSGDLSVYWYQQSLDQGLQFLIQYYNGEERAKGNILERFSAQQFPDLHSELNLSSLELGDSALYFCASSDRQNTNYGYTFGSGTRLTVV.

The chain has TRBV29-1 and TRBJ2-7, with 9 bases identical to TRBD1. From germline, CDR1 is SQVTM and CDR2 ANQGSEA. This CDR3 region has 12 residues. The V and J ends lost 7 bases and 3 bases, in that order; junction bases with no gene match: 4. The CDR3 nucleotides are TGCAGCGCAAGGACAGGGGACTACGAGCAGTACTTC. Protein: CSARTGDYEQYF.

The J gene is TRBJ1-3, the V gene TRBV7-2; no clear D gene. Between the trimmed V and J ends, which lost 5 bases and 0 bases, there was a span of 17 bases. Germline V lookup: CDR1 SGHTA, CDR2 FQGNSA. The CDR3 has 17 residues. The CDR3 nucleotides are TGTGCCAGCAGCACCCTAATTGGAGGAGGCTCTGGAAACACCATATATTTT. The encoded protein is CASSTLIGGGSGNTIYF. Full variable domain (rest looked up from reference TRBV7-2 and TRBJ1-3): GAGVSQSPSNKVTEKGKDVELRCDPISGHTALYWYRQSLGQGLEFLIYFQGNSAPDKSGLPSDRFSAERTGGSVSTLTIQRTQQEDSAVYLCASSTLIGGGSGNTIYFGEGSWLTVV.

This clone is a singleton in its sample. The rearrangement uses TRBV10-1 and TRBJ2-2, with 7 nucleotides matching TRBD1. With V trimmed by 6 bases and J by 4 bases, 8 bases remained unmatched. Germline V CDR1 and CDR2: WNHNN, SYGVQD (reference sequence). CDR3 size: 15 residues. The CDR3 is CASSAAWTGTGELFF. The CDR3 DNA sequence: TGCGCCAGCAGCGCAGCCTGGACAGGCACCGGGGAGCTGTTTTTT.

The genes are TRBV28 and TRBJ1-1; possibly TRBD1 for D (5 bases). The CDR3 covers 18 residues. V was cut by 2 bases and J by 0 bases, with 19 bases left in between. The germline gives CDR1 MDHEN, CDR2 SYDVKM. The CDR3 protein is CASSLLPAGGGMNTEAFF. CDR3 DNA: TGTGCCAGCAGTTTACTCCCCGCGGGTGGGGGGATGAACACTGAAGCTTTCTTT.

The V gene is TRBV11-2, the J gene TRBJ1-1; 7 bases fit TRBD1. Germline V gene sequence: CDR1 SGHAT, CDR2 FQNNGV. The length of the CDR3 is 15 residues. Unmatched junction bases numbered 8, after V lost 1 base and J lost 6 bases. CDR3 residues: CASSLASGGRAEAFF. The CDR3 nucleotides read TGTGCCAGCAGCTTAGCCTCAGGGGGAAGGGCTGAAGCTTTCTTT.

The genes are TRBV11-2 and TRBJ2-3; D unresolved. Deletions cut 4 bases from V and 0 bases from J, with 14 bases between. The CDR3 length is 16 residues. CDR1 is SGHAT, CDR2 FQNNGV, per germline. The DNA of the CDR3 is TGTGCCAGCAGCTCCGGTAGATCGCCTAGCACAGATACGCAGTATTTT. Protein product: CASSSGRSPSTDTQYF.

The CDR3 reads CSVGQVLTDTQYF. For the CDR3, the DNA is TGCAGCGTTGGGCAGGTCCTCACAGATACGCAGTATTTT. The chain is built from TRBV29-1 and TRBJ2-3; no definite D call. CDR1 is SQVTM, CDR2 ANQGSEA, per germline. Deletions cut 4 bases from V and 2 bases from J, with 10 bases between. The CDR3 sequence is 13 residues long.

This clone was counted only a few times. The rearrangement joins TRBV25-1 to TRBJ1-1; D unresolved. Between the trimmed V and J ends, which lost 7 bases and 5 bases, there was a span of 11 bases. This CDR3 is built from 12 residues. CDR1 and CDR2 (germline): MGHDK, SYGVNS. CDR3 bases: TGTGCCAGCAATTCAGCGAGGACTGAAGCTTTCTTT. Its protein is CASNSARTEAFF.

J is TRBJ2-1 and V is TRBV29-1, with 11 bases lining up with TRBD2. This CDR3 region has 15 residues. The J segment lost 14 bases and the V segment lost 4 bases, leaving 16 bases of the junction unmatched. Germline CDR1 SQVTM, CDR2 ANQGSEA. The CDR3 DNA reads TGCAGCGTTGGGATTTATAGCGGGAGGGCCGAGTTGAAGTTCTTC. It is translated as CSVGIYSGRAELKFF.

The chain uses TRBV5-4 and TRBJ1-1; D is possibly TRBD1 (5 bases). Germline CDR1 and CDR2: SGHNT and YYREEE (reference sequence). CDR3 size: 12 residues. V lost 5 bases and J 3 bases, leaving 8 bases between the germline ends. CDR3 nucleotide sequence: TGTGCCAGCAGATGGGGGGACACTGAAGCTTTCTTT. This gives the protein CASRWGDTEAFF. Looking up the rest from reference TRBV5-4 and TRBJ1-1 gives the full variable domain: ETGVTQSPTHLIKTRGQQVTLRCSSQSGHNTVSWYQQALGQGPQFIFQYYREEENGRGNFPPRFSGLQFPNYSSELNVNALELDDSALYLCASRWGDTEAFFGQGTRLTVV.

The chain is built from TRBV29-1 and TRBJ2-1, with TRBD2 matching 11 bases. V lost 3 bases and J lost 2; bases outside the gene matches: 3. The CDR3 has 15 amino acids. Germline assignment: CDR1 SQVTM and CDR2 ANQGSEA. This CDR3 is CSVDTSGGTYNEQFF. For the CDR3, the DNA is TGCAGCGTTGATACTAGCGGGGGAACCTACAATGAGCAGTTCTTC.

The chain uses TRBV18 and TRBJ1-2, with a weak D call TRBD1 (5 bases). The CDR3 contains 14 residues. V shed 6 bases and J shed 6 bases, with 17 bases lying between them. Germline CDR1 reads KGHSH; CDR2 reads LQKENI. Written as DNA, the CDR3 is TGTGCCAGCTCCCCTAGGTATCAGGGCAATGGCTACACCTTC. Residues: CASSPRYQGNGYTF.

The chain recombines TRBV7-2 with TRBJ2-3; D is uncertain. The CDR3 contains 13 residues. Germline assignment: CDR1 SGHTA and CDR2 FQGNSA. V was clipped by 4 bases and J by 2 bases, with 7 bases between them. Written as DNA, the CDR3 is TGTGCCAGCAGCTACTCTAACACAGATACGCAGTATTTT. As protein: CASSYSNTDTQYF.

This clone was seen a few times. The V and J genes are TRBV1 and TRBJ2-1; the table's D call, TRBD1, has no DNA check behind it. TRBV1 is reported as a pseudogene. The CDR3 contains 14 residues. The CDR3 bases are TGCACCAGCAGCCCTGACAGCTCCTACAATGAGCAGTTCTTC. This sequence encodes CTSSPDSSYNEQFF.

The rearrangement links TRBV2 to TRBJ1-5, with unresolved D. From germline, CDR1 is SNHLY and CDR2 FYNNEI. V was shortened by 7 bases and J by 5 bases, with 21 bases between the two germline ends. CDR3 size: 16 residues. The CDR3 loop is CASNLIPAAGDQPQHF. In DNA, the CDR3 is TGTGCCAGCAACCTTATACCGGCAGCAGGCGATCAGCCCCAGCATTTT.

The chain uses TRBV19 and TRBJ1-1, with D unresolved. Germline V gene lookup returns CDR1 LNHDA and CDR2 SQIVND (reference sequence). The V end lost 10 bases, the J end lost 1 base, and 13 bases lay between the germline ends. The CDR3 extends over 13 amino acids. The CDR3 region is CATQVTGNTEAFF. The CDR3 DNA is TGTGCCACCCAGGTTACTGGGAACACTGAAGCTTTCTTT.